The source of this T cell receptor beta chain is a study of blood T cell repertoires in COVID-19. Study details: Sites in the United States, Italy and Spain provided acute and convalescent COVID-19 samples. PBMCs, B-cell-depleted T cells, or T cells were the source of the cDNA or gDNA that made up the material.

Authors' analysis steps: Estimates of nucleated cell counts were drawn from the amplification of reference gene primers. The data were produced by immunoSEQ multiplex PCR, yet TCRdb's version contains in-frame clones alone and is incomplete. For V, J and clone size, that table is used; D and trimming come from the DNA. The profile shows around 170,000 clones, approximately 80% of them singletons. The V gene end was trimmed by 0 bases and the J gene end by 8 bases; junction bases not matched to a gene: 6. This CDR3 has 15 residues. Germline V gene sequence: CDR1 SGHRS, CDR2 YFSETQ. Sequenced input: peripheral blood. The TCR sequence derives from a woman in her sixties with acute or convalescent COVID-19. The J gene is TRBJ1-4, the V gene TRBV5-1; 8 bases map to TRBD1. For the CDR3, the DNA is TGCGCCAGCAGCTTGGGACAGGGGACGGACGAAAAACTGTTTTTT. Its translation: CASSLGQGTDEKLFF.